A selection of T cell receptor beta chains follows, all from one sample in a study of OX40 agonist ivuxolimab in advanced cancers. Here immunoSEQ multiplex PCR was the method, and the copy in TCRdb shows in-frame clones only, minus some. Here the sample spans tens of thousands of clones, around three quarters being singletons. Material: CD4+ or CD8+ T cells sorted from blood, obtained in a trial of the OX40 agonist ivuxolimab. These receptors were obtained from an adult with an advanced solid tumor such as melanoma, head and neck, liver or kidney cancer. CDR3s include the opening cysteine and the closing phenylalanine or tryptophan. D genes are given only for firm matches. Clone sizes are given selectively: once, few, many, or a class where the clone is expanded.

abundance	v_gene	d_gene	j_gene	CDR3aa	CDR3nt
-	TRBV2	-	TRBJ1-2	CASSEGPGLELGGYTF	TGTGCCAGCAGTGAAGGCCCAGGGCTCGAACTAGGTGGCTACACCTTC
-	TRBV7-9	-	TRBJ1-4	CASSLASQLNEKLFF	TGTGCCAGCAGCTTAGCTTCGCAGCTAAATGAAAAACTGTTTTTT
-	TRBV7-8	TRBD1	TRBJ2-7	CASSIPWTGGASEQYF	TGTGCCAGCAGCATCCCCTGGACAGGGGGCGCATCGGAGCAGTACTTC
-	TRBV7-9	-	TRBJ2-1	CASSWGSDEQFF	TGTGCCAGCAGCTGGGGGTCCGATGAGCAGTTCTTC
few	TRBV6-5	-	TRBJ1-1	CASSAGLLNTEAFF	TGTGCCAGCAGTGCGGGACTCCTGAACACTGAAGCTTTCTTT
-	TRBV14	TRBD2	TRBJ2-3	CASSQPSGGPDTQYF	TGTGCCAGCAGCCAACCAAGCGGGGGGCCTGATACGCAGTATTTT
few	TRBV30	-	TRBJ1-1	CAWRVQLNTEAFF	TGTGCCTGGAGGGTTCAGCTGAACACTGAAGCTTTCTTT
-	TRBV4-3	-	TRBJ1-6	CASSQEGAGDEYKPLHF	TGCGCCAGCAGCCAAGAAGGGGCAGGGGATGAATATAAACCCCTCCACTTT
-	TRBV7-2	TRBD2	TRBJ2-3	CASRPTSGGAVDTQYF	TGTGCCAGCAGACCGACTAGCGGGGGGGCCGTCGATACGCAGTATTTT
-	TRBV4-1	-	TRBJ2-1	CASKGPGSSYNEQFF	TGCGCCAGCAAGGGCCCGGGGAGCTCCTACAATGAGCAGTTCTTC
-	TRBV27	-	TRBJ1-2	CASSLSAGDANYGYTF	TGTGCCAGCAGTTTATCGGCAGGGGACGCAAACTATGGCTACACCTTC
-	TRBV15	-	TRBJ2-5	CATSRGGQSQETQYF	TGTGCCACCAGCAGAGGCGGACAGTCCCAAGAGACCCAGTACTTC
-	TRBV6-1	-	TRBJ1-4	CASSDGVTNEKLFF	TGTGCCAGCAGTGACGGGGTAACTAATGAAAAACTGTTTTTT
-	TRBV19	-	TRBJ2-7	CASRDPGSYEQYF	TGTGCCAGTAGGGACCCCGGGTCCTACGAGCAGTACTTC
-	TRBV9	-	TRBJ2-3	CASSDSFTQYF	TGTGCCAGCAGCGATTCTTTTACGCAGTATTTT
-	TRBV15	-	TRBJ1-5	CATSRDYFSNQPQHF	TGTGCCACCAGCAGAGATTATTTCAGCAATCAGCCCCAGCATTTT
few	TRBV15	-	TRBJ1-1	CATSRDYEGFPLNTEAFF	TGTGCCACCAGCAGAGATTATGAGGGGTTCCCCCTGAACACTGAAGCTTTCTTT
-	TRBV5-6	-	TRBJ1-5	CASSLGNQPQHF	TGTGCCAGCAGCTTGGGCAATCAGCCCCAGCATTTT
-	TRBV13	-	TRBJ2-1	CASSPRGLEVEQFF	TGTGCCAGCAGCCCCCGGGGGTTAGAGGTTGAGCAGTTCTTC